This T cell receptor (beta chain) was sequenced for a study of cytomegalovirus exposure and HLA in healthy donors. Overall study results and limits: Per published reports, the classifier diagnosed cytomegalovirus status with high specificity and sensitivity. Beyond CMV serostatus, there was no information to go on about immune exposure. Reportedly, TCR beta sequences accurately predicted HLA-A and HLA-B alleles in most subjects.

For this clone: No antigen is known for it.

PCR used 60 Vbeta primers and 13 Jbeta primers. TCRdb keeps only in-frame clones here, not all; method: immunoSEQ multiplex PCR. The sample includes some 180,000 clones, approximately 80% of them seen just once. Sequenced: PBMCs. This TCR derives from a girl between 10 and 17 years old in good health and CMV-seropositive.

In nucleotides, the CDR3 is TGTGCCAGCAGCCCAACTAGCGCGGCCTCCTACAATGAGCAGTTCTTC. Translating gives CASSPTSAASYNEQFF. The J gene is TRBJ2-1, the V gene TRBV6-6; TRBD2 agrees at 7 bases. Germline V gene sequence: CDR1 MNHNY, CDR2 SVGAGI (reference sequence). CDR3 length equals 16 residues. V was pared by 6 bases and J by 0 bases, with 8 bases of the junction left unmatched.